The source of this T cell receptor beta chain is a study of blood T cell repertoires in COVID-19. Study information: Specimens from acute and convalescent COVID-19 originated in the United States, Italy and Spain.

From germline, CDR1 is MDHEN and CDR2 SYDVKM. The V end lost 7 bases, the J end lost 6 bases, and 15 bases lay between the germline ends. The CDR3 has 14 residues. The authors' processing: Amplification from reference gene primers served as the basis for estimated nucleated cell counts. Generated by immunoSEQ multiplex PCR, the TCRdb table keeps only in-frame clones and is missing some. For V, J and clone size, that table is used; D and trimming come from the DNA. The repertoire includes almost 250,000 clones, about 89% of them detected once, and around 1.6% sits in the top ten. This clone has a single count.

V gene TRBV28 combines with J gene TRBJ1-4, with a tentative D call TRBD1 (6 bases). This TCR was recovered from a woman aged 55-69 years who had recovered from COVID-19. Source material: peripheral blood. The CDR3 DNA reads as TGTGCCAGCAATGTCGGGACACGGCATGAAAAACTGTTTTTT. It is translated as CASNVGTRHEKLFF.